Given below is one T cell receptor (beta chain) in context. The antigen is undetermined. The data were taken from a study of OX40 agonist ivuxolimab in advanced cancers. At the level of the study: Of mixed ages from about 20 to 90 and averaging about 60 years, the group was 65% to 85% male. Eligibility rules accepted prior anti-PD-1, anti-PD-L1 or anti-CTLA-4 therapy, and around 43% had some. Study observations and caveats: Not determined was the antigen specificity of the expanded peripheral T cells. On average, a greater number of expanded clones characterised CD8+ T cells relative to CD4+.

V dropped 4 bases and J dropped 2; count of bases not matched to a gene: 19. There are 20 residues in the CDR3. Germline CDR1 and CDR2: LGHNA and YSLEER. The table came from immunoSEQ multiplex PCR; TCRdb's copy has only in-frame clones and leaves some out. The table shows tens of thousands of clones, with around 90% occurring only once. The genes are TRBV4-3 and TRBJ2-1, with TRBD2 identical over 8 bases. This sequence originates from an adult with an advanced solid tumor such as melanoma, head and neck, liver or kidney cancer. This specimen was CD4+ or CD8+ T cells sorted from blood, taken in a trial of the OX40 agonist ivuxolimab. Here the CDR3 reads CASSRTLRSGSSVAYNEQFF. In nucleotides, the CDR3 is TGCGCCAGCAGCCGAACGTTGAGAAGCGGGAGTTCTGTGGCCTACAATGAGCAGTTCTTC.